This T cell receptor (beta chain) was identified in a study of cytomegalovirus exposure and HLA in healthy donors. It was with 60 Vbeta and 13 Jbeta primers that the PCR ran. The repertoire was sequenced with immunoSEQ multiplex PCR; TCRdb's copy has only in-frame clones and lacks some. The sample comprises 250,000 to 300,000 clones, approximately 85% of which are singletons, and roughly 2% rests with the top ten. Whole-study results and caveats: Within an earlier analysis, most TCR beta V segments proved productive either about 87% or about 30% of the time. Likely technical artifact: a cluster of highly shared sequence variants.

Germline CDR1 reads MNHEY; CDR2 reads SMNVEV (reference sequence). The CDR3 is made up of 15 amino acids. Trimming removed 8 bases at V and 0 bases at J, with 14 bases between. Participants comprised healthy donors of bone marrow. While unrecorded immune exposures were likely, the donors were nominally healthy when sampled. For this clone: Its specificity is not known.

The sequenced sample consisted of PBMCs. The J gene is TRBJ1-5, the V gene TRBV27, with D possibly matching TRBD1 (6 bases). The sequence derives from a woman aged 40 to 50 in good health and CMV-seropositive. CDR3 residues: CASSQGSYSNQPQHF. The CDR3 DNA reads as TGTGCCAGCTCACAGGGAAGCTATAGCAATCAGCCCCAGCATTTT.